The 9 T cell receptor beta chains presented below share a single source sample, sequenced in a study of T cell responses to AZD1222 COVID-19 vaccine. Method: immunoSEQ multiplex PCR; TCRdb's copy keeps in-frame clones and lacks some. The sample yields tens of thousands of clones, less than 95% seen once. Sequenced material: peripheral blood, taken 28 days after the second AZD1222 dose. These receptors were collected from an adult who received the AZD1222 COVID-19 vaccine.

This chain uses TRBV6-4 with TRBJ2-3, with TRBD2 identical over 8 bases. Germline CDR1 MRHNA, CDR2 SNTAGT. Trimming at V came to 4 bases and at J to 2 bases, leaving 5 bases not matched to a gene. This CDR3 contains 15 residues. CDR3 region: CASSVTAGATDTQYF. CDR3 DNA: TGTGCCAGCAGTGTCACAGCGGGGGCCACAGATACGCAGTATTTT.

This clone was seen a single time. The V and J genes are TRBV6-5 and TRBJ2-2; D call uncertain. The germline CDR1 and CDR2 sequences are MNHEY and SVGAGI. V lost 6 bases and J 6 bases, leaving 8 bases between the germline ends. The CDR3 covers 12 residues. CDR3 amino acids: CASSPLAGELFF. As DNA, the CDR3 is TGTGCCAGCAGCCCCCTAGCCGGGGAGCTGTTTTTT.

The V and J genes are TRBV7-2 and TRBJ1-4, with a tentative D call TRBD1 (5 bases). The V end lost 5 bases, the J end lost 4 bases, and 11 bases lay between the germline ends. Per the germline V gene, CDR1 is SGHTA and CDR2 is FQGNSA. This CDR3 comprises 14 residues. The CDR3 DNA sequence: TGTGCCAGCAGCCTGGGGGGGAATAATGAAAAACTGTTTTTT. Amino acids: CASSLGGNNEKLFF.

The J gene is TRBJ1-1, the V gene TRBV9, with 7 bases identical to TRBD1. CDR1 is SGDLS and CDR2 is YYNGEE in the germline V gene. V lost 0 bases to trimming and J lost 0 bases; unmatched junction nucleotides: 2. The CDR3 has 15 residues. The CDR3 spells CASSVGGTVNTEAFF. As DNA, the CDR3 is TGTGCCAGCAGCGTAGGGGGGACAGTGAACACTGAAGCTTTCTTT.

The chain couples TRBV9 to TRBJ1-4; D is undetermined. Trimming pared 4 bases from V and 7 bases from J, leaving 14 bases between. Per the germline V gene, CDR1 is SGDLS and CDR2 is YYNGEE. The CDR3 sequence is 14 residues long. CDR3 amino acids: CASSRRPSSEKLFF. Here the CDR3 DNA reads TGTGCCAGCAGCCGACGGCCCTCAAGTGAAAAACTGTTTTTT.

This clone was detected once. This chain uses TRBV7-8 with TRBJ2-7; the D gene is possibly TRBD2 (5 bases). This CDR3 has 13 amino acids. Germline V gives CDR1 SGHVS, CDR2 FQNEAQ. The V and J ends lost 5 bases and 4 bases respectively, with 12 bases between them. CDR3 nucleotide sequence: TGTGCCAGCAGCCGGATACTAGGGTACGAGCAGTACTTC. As protein: CASSRILGYEQYF.

This clone was picked up a small number of times. The chain employs TRBV7-2 and TRBJ2-2, with TRBD2 matching over 9 bases. The V segment lost 7 bases and the J segment 5 bases; nucleotides outside the gene matches: 8. The CDR3 runs to 15 residues. Germline V gene sequence: CDR1 SGHTA, CDR2 FQGNSA. CDR3 bases: TGTGCCAGCACCCAGCTAGCGGGGCGGACCGGGGAGCTGTTTTTT. Translation: CASTQLAGRTGELFF.

The chain carries TRBV25-1 and TRBJ1-3, with D unresolved. CDR1 and CDR2 (germline): MGHDK, SYGVNS. The CDR3 is 13 amino acids. The V end was cut by 5 bases, the J end by 6 bases, with 11 bases between. Here the CDR3 reads CASSPPVLNTIYF. CDR3 bases: TGTGCCAGCAGTCCGCCCGTTTTAAACACCATATATTTT.

V and J are TRBV30 and TRBJ2-1; 16 bases are a match to TRBD2. Unmatched junction bases numbered 6, after V lost 1 base and J lost 9 bases. CDR1 GTSNPN and CDR2 SVGIG come from the germline V gene (reference sequence). CDR3 length: 16 residues. This chain's CDR3 is CAWSAPGLAGGSEQFF. Written as DNA, the CDR3 is TGTGCCTGGAGTGCCCCGGGACTAGCGGGGGGGTCTGAGCAGTTCTTC.